The 12 T cell receptor beta chains given below trace back to one sample, sequenced in a study of cytomegalovirus exposure and HLA in healthy donors. The PCR employed 60 Vbeta primers together with 13 Jbeta primers. Sequenced by immunoSEQ multiplex PCR; TCRdb stores in-frame clones only, minus some. The table lists 120,000 to 150,000 clones, 73% of them singletons. Sample: PBMCs. The receptors shown here come from a human donor in good health.

The genes are TRBV6-5 and TRBJ1-2; D call uncertain. V gave up 0 bases and J gave up 2 bases, with 7 bases separating them. There are 14 residues in the CDR3. From germline, CDR1 is MNHEY and CDR2 SVGAGI. Here the CDR3 reads CASSYSRFNYGYTF. The CDR3 bases are TGTGCCAGCAGTTACTCCAGGTTCAACTATGGCTACACCTTC.

J is TRBJ1-2 and V is TRBV9; 7 bases line up with TRBD1. V lost 4 bases and J lost 3; bases outside the gene matches: 3. The CDR3 runs to 13 residues. Germline V gene lookup returns CDR1 SGDLS and CDR2 YYNGEE. CDR3 region: CASSPGTDYGYTF. The CDR3 region has the DNA TGTGCCAGCAGCCCAGGGACAGACTATGGCTACACCTTC.

The chain joins TRBV28 to TRBJ2-7; 8 bases line up with TRBD1. CDR1 and CDR2 from the germline V gene are MDHEN and SYDVKM. The CDR3 is 15 residues long. Trimming at V came to 8 bases and at J to 1 base, leaving 10 bases not matched to a gene. CDR3 DNA: TGTGCCAGCGGAAGACCCGGGACAGGTTCCTACGAGCAGTACTTC. It is translated as CASGRPGTGSYEQYF.

This clone was seen only once. The V gene is TRBV6-1, the J gene TRBJ2-6; no firm D call. There are 14 residues in the CDR3. Germline V gene data show CDR1 as MNHNS and CDR2 as SASEGT. V was shortened by 3 bases and J by 3 bases, with 6 bases between the two germline ends. DNA of the CDR3: TGTGCCAGCAGTGACGGTAGTGGGGCCAACGTCCTGACTTTC. Protein product: CASSDGSGANVLTF.

This sequence joins TRBV10-3 and TRBJ1-6, with TRBD1 matching over 8 bases. Germline-derived CDR1 and CDR2 are ENHRY and SYGVKD. With V trimmed by 8 bases and J by 6 bases, 3 bases remained unmatched. The CDR3 loop spans 13 amino acids. This chain's CDR3 is CAIGTGGNSPLHF. The DNA of the CDR3 is TGTGCCATCGGGACAGGTGGTAATTCACCCCTCCACTTT.

The rearrangement uses TRBV5-4 and TRBJ2-2; 7 positions agree with TRBD1. Trimming cost V 5 bases and J 6 bases; bases outside gene matches: 4. CDR1 and CDR2 from the germline V gene are SGHNT and YYREEE (reference sequence). CDR3 length: 13 residues. CDR3 protein: CASSPGTAGELFF. In DNA, the CDR3 is TGTGCCAGCAGTCCCGGGACAGCCGGGGAGCTGTTTTTT.

The J gene is TRBJ2-7, the V gene TRBV20-1; D is uncertain. Germline V CDR1 and CDR2: DFQATT, SNEGSKA (reference sequence). There are 11 residues in the CDR3. V shed 1 base and J shed 6 bases, with 7 bases lying between them. CDR3 amino acids: CSARASGEQYF. CDR3 DNA: TGCAGTGCTAGAGCGAGTGGCGAGCAGTACTTC.

The chain combines TRBV11-2 with TRBJ2-2; TRBD2 matches 7 bases. Trimming took 7 bases from V and 13 from J; bases not matched to a gene: 15. This CDR3 is 14 amino acids long. Germline CDR1 and CDR2: SGHAT and FQNNGV. CDR3 sequence (DNA): TGTGCCAGCACCATGGGAGGGTTTAGAGTAGGGCTGTTTTTT. Residues: CASTMGGFRVGLFF.

The rearrangement links TRBV5-1 to TRBJ1-1; 9 bases are shared with TRBD1. CDR1 and CDR2 from the germline V gene are SGHRS and YFSETQ. Germline trimming cut 4 bases from V and 0 bases from J; bases unmatched to any gene: 13. The CDR3 is 18 amino acids. The CDR3 DNA reads TGCGCCAGCAGCCCCGTACCCGGGACAGGGACCATGAACACTGAAGCTTTCTTT. This codes for CASSPVPGTGTMNTEAFF.

The chain uses TRBV5-1 and TRBJ2-2; 7 bases are shared with TRBD1. Germline-derived CDR1 and CDR2 are SGHRS and YFSETQ. CDR3 length: 16 amino acids. V gave up 0 bases and J gave up 0 bases; unmatched junction bases: 2. The CDR3 region is CASSLDTGANTGELFF. The CDR3 coding sequence is TGCGCCAGCAGCTTGGATACAGGGGCGAACACCGGGGAGCTGTTTTTT.

The gene calls are TRBV9 and TRBJ2-7, with 11 bases that match TRBD2. The germline V gene has CDR1 SGDLS and CDR2 YYNGEE. The V segment lost 0 bases and the J segment 6 bases; nucleotides outside the gene matches: 5. The CDR3 totals 15 residues. This CDR3 reads CASSVGLSGRGEQYF. The CDR3 nucleotides are TGTGCCAGCAGCGTAGGGCTTAGCGGGAGGGGCGAGCAGTACTTC.

The chain employs TRBV5-4 and TRBJ1-6, with a weak D call TRBD1 (6 bases). V was pared by 4 bases and J by 8 bases, with 10 bases between. The CDR3 is made up of 13 amino acids. The germline gives CDR1 SGHNT, CDR2 YYREEE (reference sequence). DNA of the CDR3: TGTGCCAGCAGCGTACAGGGTTATTCACCCCTCCACTTT. Its translation is CASSVQGYSPLHF. Looking up the rest from reference TRBV5-4 and TRBJ1-6 gives the full variable domain: ETGVTQSPTHLIKTRGQQVTLRCSSQSGHNTVSWYQQALGQGPQFIFQYYREEENGRGNFPPRFSGLQFPNYSSELNVNALELDDSALYLCASSVQGYSPLHFGNGTRLTVT.